This T cell receptor (beta chain) was profiled in a study of graft-versus-host responses after intestinal transplantation. Study information: Induction using anti-thymocyte globulin, followed by tacrolimus and steroids for roughly 3 years, was given to all recipients.

Graft material was processed, releasing intraepithelial and lamina propria lymphocytes. General study findings and limits: Researchers found peak circulating GvH clone levels linked to early post-transplant HvG declines. GvH clones detected in recipient marrow included some appearing first in ileum or blood.

Comments on this clone: The antigen remains unidentified.

This table comes from immunoSEQ multiplex PCR, and its TCRdb copy is limited to in-frame clones, with some not included. The data hold 8,800 or so clones, with approximately 81% observed a single time. CDR1 is SNHLY, CDR2 FYNNEI, per germline. V dropped 3 bases and J dropped 1 base, with 8 bases sitting between them. This CDR3 spans 14 amino acids. Here the sequenced sample was ileum tissue, taken less than 550 days after intestinal transplant. The receptor comes from a human patient who received an intestinal transplant, so some T cells may come from the graft donor. The chain recombines TRBV2 with TRBJ2-3; D remains unclear. The CDR3 region is CASSDGYRTDTQYF. The DNA of the CDR3 is TGTGCCAGCAGTGATGGCTATCGCACAGATACGCAGTATTTT.